Below, 26 T cell receptor beta chains from the same sample are listed, as sequenced in a study of technical replicates of blood from a few donors. Measured with immunoSEQ multiplex PCR; TCRdb has only the in-frame clones, and not every one. The data hold approximately 45,000 clones, with about 96% observed a single time. The sample was T cells isolated from PBMCs. These receptors all stem from a human donor in good health.

V and J are TRBV7-8 and TRBJ1-2, with D possibly matching TRBD1 (5 bases). The CDR3 contains 13 residues. V dropped 4 bases and J dropped 7 bases, with 13 bases sitting between them. Germline V CDR1 and CDR2: SGHVS, FQNEAQ. The CDR3 region is CASSYQQELGYTF. CDR3 bases: TGTGCCAGCAGCTACCAACAGGAGCTTGGCTACACCTTC. The full variable domain, with the rest looked up from reference TRBV7-8 and TRBJ1-2, is GAGVSQSPRYKVAKRGQDVALRCDPISGHVSLFWYQQALGQGPEFLTYFQNEAQLDKSGLPSDRFFAERPEGSVSTLKIQRTQQEDSAVYLCASSYQQELGYTFGSGTRLTVV.

The chain is built from TRBV20-1 and TRBJ1-1, with D unresolved. The length of the CDR3 is 10 residues. V lost 3 bases, J lost 7 bases, and 6 bases lay in between. Germline V gene lookup returns CDR1 DFQATT and CDR2 SNEGSKA (reference sequence). CDR3 DNA: TGCAGTGCTAGTTCCGGTGAAGCTTTCTTT. This translates into CSASSGEAFF.

CDR3 DNA: TGTGCCAGCAGCGGCTGGACTAGCGGGGGACTCTACGAGCAGTACTTC. Translating it yields CASSGWTSGGLYEQYF. V is TRBV7-2 and J is TRBJ2-7; 13 bases fit TRBD2. The CDR3 is made up of 16 amino acids. Germline trimming cut 5 bases from V and 3 bases from J; bases unmatched to any gene: 7. Germline V gene lookup returns CDR1 SGHTA and CDR2 FQGNSA.

This chain joins TRBV15 and TRBJ2-7, with D maybe TRBD1 (5 bases). CDR3 size: 15 residues. Trimming shortened V by 2 bases and J by 0 bases, and 11 bases separated the two germline ends. Per germline, CDR1 LNHNV and CDR2 YYDKDF (reference sequence). The CDR3 loop reads CATSRSSGRSYEQYF. DNA of the CDR3: TGTGCCACCAGCAGAAGTTCAGGGCGCTCCTACGAGCAGTACTTC.

The genes are TRBV10-3 and TRBJ1-1; D unresolved. The germline V gene encodes CDR1 ENHRY and CDR2 SYGVKD. Between the trimmed V and J ends, which lost 6 bases and 3 bases, there was a span of 11 bases. This CDR3 has 13 residues. CDR3 sequence: CAIRMQADTEAFF. CDR3 sequence (DNA): TGTGCCATCAGGATGCAAGCGGACACTGAAGCTTTCTTT.

The chain employs TRBV7-2 and TRBJ2-7, with 10 bases aligning to TRBD2. The V segment lost 5 bases and the J segment 4 bases; nucleotides outside the gene matches: 8. This CDR3 contains 15 residues. The germline gives CDR1 SGHTA, CDR2 FQGNSA. CDR3 DNA: TGTGCCAGCAGCCGGAGAGGACTAGCGGAGTACGAGCAGTACTTC. Translating gives CASSRRGLAEYEQYF.

This clone appeared once. The rearrangement joins TRBV10-3 to TRBJ2-7; 10 positions agree with TRBD2. Unmatched junction bases numbered 8, after V lost 6 bases and J lost 6 bases. There are 14 residues in the CDR3. Germline loops: CDR1 ENHRY, CDR2 SYGVKD. The CDR3 DNA reads TGTGCCATCAGGCAAGCGGGAGGGCGGATCGAGCAGTACTTC. It codes for CAIRQAGGRIEQYF.

The chain has TRBV7-8 and TRBJ2-3; D not resolved. The CDR3 loop spans 14 amino acids. From germline, CDR1 is SGHVS and CDR2 FQNEAQ. The ends were cut back, 5 bases at V and 1 base at J, with 10 bases in the middle. The CDR3 DNA is TGTGCCAGCAGCGACCCGGGTGGCACAGATACGCAGTATTTT. It is translated as CASSDPGGTDTQYF.

This chain links TRBV29-1 with TRBJ1-2, with unresolved D. This CDR3 has 8 amino acids. Deletions cut 8 bases from V and 6 bases from J, with 4 bases between. Germline values: CDR1 SQVTM, CDR2 ANQGSEA. CDR3 protein: CSRDGYTF. In nucleotides, the CDR3 is TGCAGCCGTGATGGCTACACCTTC.

The chain couples TRBV13 to TRBJ2-3, with TRBD2 matching over 8 bases. The CDR3 contains 16 residues. In germline, CDR1 is PRHDT, CDR2 FYEKMQ (reference sequence). With 5 bases clipped from V and 5 bases from J, the junction kept 12 bases outside the gene matches. The CDR3 here is CASSAQTSEFRDTQYF. Written as DNA, the CDR3 is TGTGCCAGCAGCGCCCAGACTAGCGAGTTTCGAGATACGCAGTATTTT.

This sequence joins TRBV4-1 and TRBJ2-5; D is unclear. Germline V gene sequence: CDR1 MGHRA, CDR2 YSYEKL. The length of the CDR3 is 13 residues. V lost 8 bases to trimming and J lost 2 bases, with 12 bases between them. CDR3 residues: CASSTVGQETQYF. CDR3 sequence (DNA): TGCGCCAGCTCCACAGTTGGACAAGAGACCCAGTACTTC.

This clone was found a few times. This chain links TRBV19 with TRBJ2-2, with D hard to call. Germline V lookup: CDR1 LNHDA, CDR2 SQIVND (reference sequence). The V gene lost 7 bases and the J gene lost 3 bases, with 3 bases spanning the gap. There are 11 residues in the CDR3. The DNA of the CDR3 is TGTGCCAGTACCGACACCGGGGAGCTGTTTTTT. Amino acid sequence: CASTDTGELFF.

The chain has TRBV11-2 and TRBJ2-7, with TRBD2 identical over 7 bases. Germline V gives CDR1 SGHAT, CDR2 FQNNGV. With 5 bases clipped from V and 5 bases from J, the junction kept 3 bases outside the gene matches. The CDR3 sequence is 12 residues long. As DNA, the CDR3 is TGTGCCAGCAGCCACACTAGCGACGAGCAGTACTTC. Translation: CASSHTSDEQYF. Full variable domain (rest looked up from reference TRBV11-2 and TRBJ2-7): EAGVAQSPRYKIIEKRQSVAFWCNPISGHATLYWYQQILGQGPKLLIQFQNNGVVDDSQLPKDRFSAERLKGVDSTLKIQPAKLEDSAVYLCASSHTSDEQYFGPGTRLTVT.

The chain uses TRBV15 and TRBJ1-5, with 7 bases identical to TRBD1. The V gene end was trimmed by 4 bases and the J gene end by 6 bases; junction bases not matched to a gene: 6. This CDR3 region has 14 residues. Germline lookup yields CDR1 LNHNV and CDR2 YYDKDF (reference sequence). The CDR3 bases are TGTGCCACCAGCACTACAGGGGAGAGTCAGCCCCAGCATTTT. Protein sequence: CATSTTGESQPQHF.

This chain joins TRBV10-1 and TRBJ2-7; 13 nucleotides line up with TRBD2. V lost 0 bases and J lost 6; bases outside the gene matches: 5. The CDR3 sequence is 16 residues long. Per the germline V gene, CDR1 is WNHNN and CDR2 is SYGVQD (reference sequence). The chain's CDR3 is CASSESSGLAGSEQYF. CDR3 coding DNA: TGCGCCAGCAGTGAGTCTTCGGGACTAGCGGGGAGCGAGCAGTACTTC.

The V call is TRBV30, the J call TRBJ2-5, with 8 bases aligning to TRBD2. Trimming at V came to 7 bases and at J to 2 bases, leaving 9 bases not matched to a gene. The CDR3 has 14 residues. Germline CDR1 reads GTSNPN; CDR2 reads SVGIG (reference sequence). The CDR3 nucleotides read TGTGCCTCCACAACTAGCGGATCACAAGAGACCCAGTACTTC. Protein product: CASTTSGSQETQYF.

The chain has TRBV5-1 and TRBJ2-5; 11 positions agree with TRBD2. Trimming cost V 3 bases and J 4 bases; bases outside gene matches: 14. Germline V gene sequence: CDR1 SGHRS, CDR2 YFSETQ. The CDR3 covers 18 residues. CDR3 sequence (DNA): TGCGCCAGCAGCTCCCTAGGGGGTACTAGCGGGAGCTCAGAGACCCAGTACTTC. It encodes CASSSLGGTSGSSETQYF.

V and J are TRBV28 and TRBJ1-1; D is uncertain. Germline CDR1 MDHEN, CDR2 SYDVKM. The CDR3 length is 14 residues. Trimming left V 2 bases short and J 6 bases short, with 13 bases between. Here the CDR3 DNA reads TGTGCCAGCAGTTTAACCCGACTTCTACCTGAAGCTTTCTTT. The encoded protein is CASSLTRLLPEAFF.

This chain uses TRBV9 with TRBJ2-1; 13 bases match TRBD2. This CDR3 region has 14 residues. The germline gives CDR1 SGDLS, CDR2 YYNGEE. V was pared by 4 bases and J by 9 bases, with 4 bases of the junction left unmatched. The CDR3 sequence: CASSPGLAGSEQFF. In nucleotides, the CDR3 is TGTGCCAGCAGCCCGGGACTAGCGGGAAGTGAGCAGTTCTTC. The whole variable domain, filled in from reference TRBV9 and TRBJ2-1, reads DSGVTQTPKHLITATGQRVTLRCSPRSGDLSVYWYQQSLDQGLQFLIQYYNGEERAKGNILERFSAQQFPDLHSELNLSSLELGDSALYFCASSPGLAGSEQFFGPGTRLTVL.

This rearrangement joins TRBV9 to TRBJ2-1; 9 bases fit TRBD1. Looked up from germline, CDR1 is SGDLS and CDR2 is YYNGEE. The CDR3 runs 16 residues. V dropped 0 bases and J dropped 7; count of bases not matched to a gene: 8. The CDR3 region is CASSVATGGTGNEQFF. The CDR3 region has the DNA TGTGCCAGCAGCGTAGCGACAGGGGGTACTGGTAATGAGCAGTTCTTC.

The V call is TRBV27, the J call TRBJ2-7; TRBD1 matches at 7 bases. The CDR3 loop spans 13 amino acids. J was trimmed by 4 bases and V by 5 bases; bases with no gene match: 5. Germline CDR1 reads MNHEY; CDR2 reads SMNVEV (reference sequence). CDR3 protein: CASSLGTVYEQYF. In DNA, the CDR3 is TGTGCCAGCAGTCTCGGGACAGTTTACGAGCAGTACTTC.

The gene calls are TRBV18 and TRBJ1-1; 7 positions match TRBD1. The CDR3 is 14 residues long. V gave up 5 bases and J gave up 2 bases; unmatched junction bases: 5. Germline V gene lookup returns CDR1 KGHSH and CDR2 LQKENI. CDR3 residues: CASSETGTNTEAFF. The CDR3 coding sequence is TGTGCCAGCTCAGAGACAGGGACTAACACTGAAGCTTTCTTT.

This clone was seen a few times. The CDR3 DNA reads TGTGCCAGCAGCGATTACTCGGCGGGAGACTACGAGCAGTACTTC. This codes for CASSDYSAGDYEQYF. This chain links TRBV9 with TRBJ2-7, with 7 bases fitting TRBD2. V was pared by 3 bases and J by 3 bases, with 9 bases of the junction left unmatched. The CDR3 has 15 amino acids. Germline V gene data show CDR1 as SGDLS and CDR2 as YYNGEE.

The chain links TRBV1 to TRBJ1-5; TRBD1 is the table's D call and was not checked against the DNA. TRBV1 corresponds to a pseudogene. The CDR3 length is 17 residues. The CDR3 loop is CTSSQDRGTGLNQPQHF. The CDR3 DNA reads as TGCACCAGCAGCCAAGATCGCGGGACAGGGTTAAATCAGCCCCAGCATTTT.

V gene TRBV4-1 combines with J gene TRBJ2-5, with TRBD1 identical over 9 bases. The germline CDR1 and CDR2 sequences are MGHRA and YSYEKL. After removal of 2 bases from V and 5 bases from J, the junction contained 9 bases not matched to a gene. The CDR3 covers 16 residues. DNA of the CDR3: TGCGCCAGCAGCCAATCCCGGGACAGGGAGTGGGAGACCCAGTACTTC. Encoded protein: CASSQSRDREWETQYF.

This chain joins TRBV28 and TRBJ2-3; maybe TRBD1 (6 bases). Trimming stripped 5 bases from V and 0 bases from J, with 9 bases between. Germline V CDR1 and CDR2: MDHEN, SYDVKM. CDR3 size: 14 residues. The CDR3 here is CASSGDNSTDTQYF. Here the CDR3 DNA reads TGTGCCAGCAGTGGGGACAATAGCACAGATACGCAGTATTTT.